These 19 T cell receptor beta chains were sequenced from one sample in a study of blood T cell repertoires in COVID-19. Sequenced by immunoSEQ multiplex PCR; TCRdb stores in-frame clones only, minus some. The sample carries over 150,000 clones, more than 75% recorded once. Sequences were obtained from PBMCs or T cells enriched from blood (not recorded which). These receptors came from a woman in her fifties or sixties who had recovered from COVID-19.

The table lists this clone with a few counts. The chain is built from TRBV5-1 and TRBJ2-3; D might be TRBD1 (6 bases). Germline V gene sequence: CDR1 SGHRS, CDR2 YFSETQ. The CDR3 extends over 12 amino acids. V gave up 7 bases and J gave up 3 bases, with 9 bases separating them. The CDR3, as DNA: TGCGCCAGCGGGGGACAAACAGATACGCAGTATTTT. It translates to CASGGQTDTQYF.

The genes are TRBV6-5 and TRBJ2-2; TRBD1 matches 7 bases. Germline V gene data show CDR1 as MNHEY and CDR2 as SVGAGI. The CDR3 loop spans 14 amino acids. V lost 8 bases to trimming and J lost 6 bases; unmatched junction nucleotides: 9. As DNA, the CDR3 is TGTGCCAGCCTCAAGACAGGGTCGGCCGGGGAGCTGTTTTTT. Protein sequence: CASLKTGSAGELFF.

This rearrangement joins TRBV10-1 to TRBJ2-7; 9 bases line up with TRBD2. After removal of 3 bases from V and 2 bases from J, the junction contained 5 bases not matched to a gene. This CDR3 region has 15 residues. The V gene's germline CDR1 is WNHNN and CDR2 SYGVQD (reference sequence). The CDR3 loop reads CASSDPASGTYEQYF. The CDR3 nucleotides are TGCGCCAGCAGTGACCCGGCTAGCGGGACCTACGAGCAGTACTTC.

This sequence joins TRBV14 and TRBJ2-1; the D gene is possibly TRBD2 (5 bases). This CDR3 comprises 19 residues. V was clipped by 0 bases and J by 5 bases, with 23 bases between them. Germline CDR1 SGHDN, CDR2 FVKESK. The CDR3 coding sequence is TGTGCCAGCAGCCAAGAGCCTACCCGGGCTAGCTGGTACAACAATGAGCAGTTCTTC. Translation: CASSQEPTRASWYNNEQFF.

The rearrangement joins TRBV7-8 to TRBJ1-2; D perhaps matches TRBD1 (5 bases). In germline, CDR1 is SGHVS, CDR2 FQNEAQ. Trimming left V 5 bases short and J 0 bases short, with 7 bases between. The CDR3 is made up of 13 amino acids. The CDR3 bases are TGTGCCAGCAGCGACAGTCCTAACTATGGCTACACCTTC. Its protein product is CASSDSPNYGYTF.

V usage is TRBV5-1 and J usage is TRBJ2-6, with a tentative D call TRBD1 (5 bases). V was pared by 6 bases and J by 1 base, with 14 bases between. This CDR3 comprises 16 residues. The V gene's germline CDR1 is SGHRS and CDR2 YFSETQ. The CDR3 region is CASNPGYTSGANVLTF. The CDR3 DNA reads TGCGCCAGCAATCCAGGGTACACTTCTGGGGCCAACGTCCTGACTTTC. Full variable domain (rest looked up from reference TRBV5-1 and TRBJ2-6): KAGVTQTPRYLIKTRGQQVTLSCSPISGHRSVSWYQQTPGQGLQFLFEYFSETQRNKGNFPGRFSGRQFSNSRSEMNVSTLELGDSALYLCASNPGYTSGANVLTFGAGSRLTVL.

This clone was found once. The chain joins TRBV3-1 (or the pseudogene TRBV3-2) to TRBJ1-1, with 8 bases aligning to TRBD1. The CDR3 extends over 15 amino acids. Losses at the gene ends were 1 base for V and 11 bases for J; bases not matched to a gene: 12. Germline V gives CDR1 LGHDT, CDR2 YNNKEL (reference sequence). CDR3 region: CASSQASGGARRAFF. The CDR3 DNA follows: TGTGCCAGCAGCCAAGCTTCAGGGGGCGCGAGGAGGGCTTTCTTT.

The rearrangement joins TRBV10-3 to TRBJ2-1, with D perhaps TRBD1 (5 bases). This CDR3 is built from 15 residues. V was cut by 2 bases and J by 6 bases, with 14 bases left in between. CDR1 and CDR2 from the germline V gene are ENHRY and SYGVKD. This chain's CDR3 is CAISEGATKGNEQFF. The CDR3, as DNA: TGTGCCATCAGTGAGGGGGCGACGAAAGGCAATGAGCAGTTCTTC.

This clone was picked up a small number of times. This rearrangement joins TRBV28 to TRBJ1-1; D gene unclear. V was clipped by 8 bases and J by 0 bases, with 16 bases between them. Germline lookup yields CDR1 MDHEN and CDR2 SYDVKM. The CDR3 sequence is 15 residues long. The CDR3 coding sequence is TGTGCCAGCCTTCCGGCGGTAGTAATGAACACTGAAGCTTTCTTT. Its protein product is CASLPAVVMNTEAFF.

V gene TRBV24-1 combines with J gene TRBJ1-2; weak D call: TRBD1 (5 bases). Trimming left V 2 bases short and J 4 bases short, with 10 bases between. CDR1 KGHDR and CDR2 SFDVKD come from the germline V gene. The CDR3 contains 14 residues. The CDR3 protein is CATSDWGGSYGYTF. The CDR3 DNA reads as TGTGCCACCAGTGATTGGGGGGGAAGCTATGGCTACACCTTC.

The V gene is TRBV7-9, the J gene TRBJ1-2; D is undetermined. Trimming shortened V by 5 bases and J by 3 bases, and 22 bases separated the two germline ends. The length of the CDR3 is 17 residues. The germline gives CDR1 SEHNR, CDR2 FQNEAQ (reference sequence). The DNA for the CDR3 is TGTGCCAGCAGCACGGGTAGAGAAGTTGGAATTGACTATGGCTACACCTTC. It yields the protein CASSTGREVGIDYGYTF. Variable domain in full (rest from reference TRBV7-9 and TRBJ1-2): DTGVSQNPRHKITKRGQNVTFRCDPISEHNRLYWYRQTLGQGPEFLTYFQNEAQLEKSRLLSDRFSAERPKGSFSTLEIQRTEQGDSAMYLCASSTGREVGIDYGYTFGSGTRLTVV.

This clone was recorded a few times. The chain's CDR3 is CASSLGRDRHNQPQHF. The CDR3 nucleotides read TGTGCCAGCAGTTTAGGCCGGGACAGACACAATCAGCCCCAGCATTTT. V and J are TRBV28 and TRBJ1-5; 7 bases agree with TRBD1. Germline trimming cut 2 bases from V and 3 bases from J; bases unmatched to any gene: 7. Germline V CDR1 and CDR2: MDHEN, SYDVKM. This CDR3 spans 16 amino acids.

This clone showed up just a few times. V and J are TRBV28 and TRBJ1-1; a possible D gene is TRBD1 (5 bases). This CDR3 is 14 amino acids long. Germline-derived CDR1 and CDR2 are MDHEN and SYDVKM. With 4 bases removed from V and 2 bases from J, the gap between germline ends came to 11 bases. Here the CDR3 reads CASSSFQGNTEAFF. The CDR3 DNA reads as TGTGCCAGCAGTTCCTTCCAGGGTAACACTGAAGCTTTCTTT.

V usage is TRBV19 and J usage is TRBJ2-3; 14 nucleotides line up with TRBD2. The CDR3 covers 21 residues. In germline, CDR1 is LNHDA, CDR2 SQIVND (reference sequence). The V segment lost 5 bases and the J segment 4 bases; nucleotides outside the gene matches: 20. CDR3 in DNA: TGTGCCAGTAGTCCGGTTCGGGGGACTAGCGGGAGCCTGGGACCACCAGATACGCAGTATTTT. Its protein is CASSPVRGTSGSLGPPDTQYF.

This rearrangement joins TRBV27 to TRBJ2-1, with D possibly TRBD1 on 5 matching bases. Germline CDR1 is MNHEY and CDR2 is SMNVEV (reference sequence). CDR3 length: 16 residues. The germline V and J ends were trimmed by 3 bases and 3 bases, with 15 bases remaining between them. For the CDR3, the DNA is TGTGCCAGCAGTTTCATCGTGGGGCAAGGCTACAATGAGCAGTTCTTC. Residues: CASSFIVGQGYNEQFF.

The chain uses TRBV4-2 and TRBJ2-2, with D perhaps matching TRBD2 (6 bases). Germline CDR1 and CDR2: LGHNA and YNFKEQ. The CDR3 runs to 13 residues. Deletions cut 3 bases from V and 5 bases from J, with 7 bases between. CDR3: CASSHAGTGELFF. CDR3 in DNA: TGTGCCAGCAGCCACGCGGGGACCGGGGAGCTGTTTTTT.

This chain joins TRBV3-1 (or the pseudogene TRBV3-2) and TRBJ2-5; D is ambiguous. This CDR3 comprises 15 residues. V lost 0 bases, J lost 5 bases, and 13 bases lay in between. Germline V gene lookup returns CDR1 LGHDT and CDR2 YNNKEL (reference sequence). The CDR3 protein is CASSQDLLFRETQYF. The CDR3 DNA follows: TGTGCCAGCAGCCAAGACCTCCTTTTCCGGGAGACCCAGTACTTC.

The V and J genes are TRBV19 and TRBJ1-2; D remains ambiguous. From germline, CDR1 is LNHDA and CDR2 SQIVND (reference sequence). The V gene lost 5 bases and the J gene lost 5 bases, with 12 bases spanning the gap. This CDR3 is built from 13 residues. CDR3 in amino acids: CASSPPRTYGYTF. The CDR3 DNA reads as TGTGCCAGTAGTCCCCCACGGACTTATGGCTACACCTTC.

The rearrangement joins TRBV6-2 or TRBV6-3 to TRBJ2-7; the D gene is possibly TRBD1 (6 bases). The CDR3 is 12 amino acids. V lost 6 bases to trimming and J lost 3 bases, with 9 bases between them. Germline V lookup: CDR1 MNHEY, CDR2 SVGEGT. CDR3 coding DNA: TGTGCCAGCAGCCAGGACAGCTACGAGCAGTACTTC. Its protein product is CASSQDSYEQYF.